This TCR beta chain is from a study of shared clonotypes between healthy human individuals. For this clone: Its antigen is not identified.

Here immunoSEQ multiplex PCR was the method, and the copy in TCRdb shows in-frame clones only, minus some. The repertoire includes 2,500,000 or so clones, over 85% of them detected once, and approximately 0.36% sits in the top ten. The germline V gene has CDR1 SGHAT and CDR2 FQNNGV. V lost 7 bases and J 4 bases, leaving 14 bases between the germline ends. This CDR3 comprises 14 residues. Overall study findings and caveats: Inspection by rarefaction showed sorted-subset sequencing to be incomplete despite large depth. Generation probability values for non-shared clonotypes were lower than those for clonotypes shared by all four donors.

Both subsets, CD45RA+ naive and CD45RA-negative memory, were split from the CD4+ cells. The sequence derives from a man between 18 and 35 years old in good health. Some clones in this sample may be carry-over from other donors' samples. The chain joins TRBV11-2 to TRBJ2-1; a possible D gene is TRBD1 (6 bases). The sequencing sample was made of naive CD4+ T cells from PBMCs. Described subset: CD45RA+ positively selected. The CDR3 DNA reads as TGTGCCAGCACCTGGACAGCCCCGTACAATGAGCAGTTCTTC. Translating it yields CASTWTAPYNEQFF. Using reference TRBV11-2 and TRBJ2-1 for the parts outside the CDR3, the full variable domain is EAGVAQSPRYKIIEKRQSVAFWCNPISGHATLYWYQQILGQGPKLLIQFQNNGVVDDSQLPKDRFSAERLKGVDSTLKIQPAKLEDSAVYLCASTWTAPYNEQFFGPGTRLTVL.